This T cell receptor (beta chain) was identified during a study of beta chain features in type 1 diabetes. Notes on the study in general: Type 1 diabetes patients had moderately but significantly shorter TCRB CDR3s in all four CD4+ subsets.

V lost 3 bases and J 0 bases, leaving 9 bases between the germline ends. Germline-derived CDR1 and CDR2 are SGDLS and YYNGEE. The CDR3 sequence is 14 residues long. This clone was picked up a small number of times. Its specificity is not known. The study reverse transcribed the entire isolated RNA, so it sequenced expressed TCRB transcripts. TCRdb's table, derived via immunoSEQ multiplex PCR, lists solely in-frame clones and lacks some. Among 600,000 to 700,000 clones listed, 13% were seen once. Each of the CD4+ naive, central memory, regulatory and stem cell-like memory populations was sorted via CD45RO/CCR7/CD25/CD127/CD95/CD27.

The sequenced sample was naive CD4+ T cells from blood. The clonotype originates from a man between 18 and 35 years old with type 1 diabetes. V gene TRBV9 combines with J gene TRBJ1-2; D not resolved. The CDR3 sequence is CASSASSSNYGYTF. The CDR3 bases are TGTGCCAGCAGCGCGTCTTCTTCTAACTATGGCTACACCTTC.